This T cell receptor beta chain emerged from a study of T cell changes during pregnancy in multiple sclerosis. V was trimmed by 1 base and J by 0 bases, leaving 9 bases between them. The CDR3 loop spans 16 amino acids. The germline CDR1 and CDR2 sequences are MGHRA and YSYEKL. Here immunoSEQ multiplex PCR was the method, and the copy in TCRdb shows in-frame clones only, minus some. The sample records 85,000 to 130,000 clones, approximately 90% being singletons. This clonotype was sampled from a female donor with multiple sclerosis, enrolled in a pregnancy study. V usage is TRBV4-1 and J usage is TRBJ1-4; D ambiguous. The starting material was peripheral blood, obtained in the second trimester of pregnancy. CDR3 bases: TGCGCCAGCAGCCAAGGCGTGTTAGCAACTAATGAAAAACTGTTTTTT. This gives the protein CASSQGVLATNEKLFF.